These 14 T cell receptor beta chains were all obtained from the same sample, sequenced in a study of cytomegalovirus exposure and HLA in healthy donors. In the PCR, 60 Vbeta and 13 Jbeta primers were used. This table comes from immunoSEQ multiplex PCR, and its TCRdb copy is limited to in-frame clones, with some not included. Of 150,000 to 200,000 clones listed, about 80% are singletons. Source material: PBMCs. Receptor source: a man between 18 and 29 years old in good health and CMV-seronegative.

With regard to this clone: The same CDR3 arises from other DNA sequences in this sample as well. The rearrangement uses TRBV5-8 and TRBJ1-1; possible D gene TRBD1, 6 bases. V shed 0 bases and J shed 1 base, with 7 bases lying between them. Per germline, CDR1 SGHTS and CDR2 YDEGEE. This CDR3 contains 14 residues. CDR3 nucleotide sequence: TGTGCCAGCAGCTTGGTACAGGGGAACACTGAAGCTTTCTTT. This encodes CASSLVQGNTEAFF.

The J gene is TRBJ2-5, the V gene TRBV5-1, with a tentative D call TRBD2 (6 bases). Germline V gene sequence: CDR1 SGHRS, CDR2 YFSETQ. This CDR3 contains 13 residues. The germline V and J ends were trimmed by 7 bases and 7 bases, with 17 bases remaining between them. The CDR3 loop is CASGTGLGGTQYF. The CDR3 nucleotides read TGCGCCAGCGGAACGGGACTTGGGGGGACCCAGTACTTC.

The chain recombines TRBV18 with TRBJ2-4; a possible D gene is TRBD2 (5 bases). Trimming took off 2 bases at V and 5 bases at J, with 16 bases between the two ends. This CDR3 has 16 residues. Germline lookup yields CDR1 KGHSH and CDR2 LQKENI. The CDR3 region has the DNA TGTGCCAGCTCACCAATCGGAGGACTCCGGCAAAACATTCAGTACTTC. Its translation is CASSPIGGLRQNIQYF.

The chain is built from TRBV5-1 and TRBJ1-5; 7 bases map to TRBD1. Germline V gives CDR1 SGHRS, CDR2 YFSETQ. The CDR3 runs to 15 residues. V trimming: 3 bases; J trimming: 0 bases; junction bases outside the gene matches: 3. The CDR3 DNA sequence: TGCGCCAGCAGCTCGACAGGGTCTAGCAATCAGCCCCAGCATTTT. It yields the protein CASSSTGSSNQPQHF.

The V and J genes are TRBV19 and TRBJ2-7; TRBD1 matches at 7 bases. From germline, CDR1 is LNHDA and CDR2 SQIVND (reference sequence). The junction had 4 bases not matched to a gene; V was cut back by 0 bases and J by 2 bases. The CDR3 sequence is 15 residues long. The CDR3: CASSIEPGTAYEQYF. CDR3 in DNA: TGTGCCAGTAGTATAGAACCAGGGACAGCCTACGAGCAGTACTTC.

The chain employs TRBV7-9 and TRBJ2-5; D is possibly TRBD2 (6 bases). Germline V gives CDR1 SEHNR, CDR2 FQNEAQ (reference sequence). The CDR3 extends over 16 amino acids. With 3 bases removed from V and 7 bases from J, the gap between germline ends came to 21 bases. CDR3 in amino acids: CASSFLPRGAGGTQYF. In nucleotides, the CDR3 is TGTGCCAGCAGCTTTCTCCCGCGCGGGGCCGGAGGGACCCAGTACTTC.

V is TRBV11-3 and J is TRBJ1-1; 8 bases agree with TRBD1. The V and J ends lost 4 bases and 1 base, in that order; junction bases with no gene match: 8. The CDR3 loop spans 16 amino acids. Germline CDR1 and CDR2: SGHNT and YENEEA. The CDR3 loop reads CASSSGQGGGNTEAFF. DNA of the CDR3: TGTGCCAGCAGCTCTGGACAGGGTGGCGGGAACACTGAAGCTTTCTTT.

This chain joins TRBV27 and TRBJ2-1, with no clear D. Germline CDR1 is MNHEY and CDR2 is SMNVEV (reference sequence). This CDR3 spans 13 amino acids. Trimming left V 4 bases short and J 6 bases short, with 10 bases between. The CDR3 here is CASSWNRGNEQFF. In DNA form, the CDR3 reads TGTGCCAGCAGTTGGAATCGAGGCAATGAGCAGTTCTTC.

This clone was counted between two and nine times. This chain's CDR3 is CAKLASGDTQYF. The CDR3 nucleotides read TGCGCAAAACTAGCAAGCGGGGATACGCAGTATTTT. The rearrangement links TRBV29-1 to TRBJ2-3, with TRBD2 as a possible D gene (6 bases). This CDR3 comprises 12 residues. Looked up from germline, CDR1 is SQVTM and CDR2 is ANQGSEA.

V gene TRBV27 combines with J gene TRBJ2-1; 9 positions agree with TRBD2. Germline CDR1 and CDR2: MNHEY and SMNVEV (reference sequence). V lost 7 bases to trimming and J lost 6 bases; unmatched junction nucleotides: 7. The CDR3 contains 14 residues. The CDR3 region has the DNA TGTGCCAGCATTAGAGCGGGAGGCCTCAATGAGCAGTTCTTC. It translates to CASIRAGGLNEQFF.

The chain combines TRBV13 with TRBJ2-7; the match to TRBD2 covers 12 bases. With V trimmed by 5 bases and J by 0 bases, 11 bases remained unmatched. CDR3 length: 18 amino acids. The germline CDR1 and CDR2 sequences are PRHDT and FYEKMQ (reference sequence). The DNA of the CDR3 is TGTGCCAGCAGCGACCGGACTAGCGGGACCTATAACTCCTACGAGCAGTACTTC. The encoded protein is CASSDRTSGTYNSYEQYF.

V gene TRBV27 combines with J gene TRBJ1-2; D is undetermined. Germline V lookup: CDR1 MNHEY, CDR2 SMNVEV (reference sequence). The ends were cut back, 6 bases at V and 6 bases at J, with 23 bases in the middle. This CDR3 has 16 residues. CDR3 sequence reads: CASSHKITGARHGYTF. In DNA, the CDR3 is TGTGCCAGCAGCCACAAAATTACGGGAGCCAGACATGGCTACACCTTC.

Only one count was recorded for this clone. The rearrangement uses TRBV19 and TRBJ2-7, with no clear D. Germline V gene data show CDR1 as LNHDA and CDR2 as SQIVND (reference sequence). CDR3 length: 11 residues. The germline V and J ends were trimmed by 9 bases and 3 bases, with 9 bases remaining between them. The CDR3 DNA reads TGTGCCAGGAAAACATACTACGAGCAGTACTTC. The encoded protein is CARKTYYEQYF.

This clone was observed once. This chain links TRBV18 with TRBJ2-7; no clear D. Trimming left V 6 bases short and J 6 bases short, with 12 bases between. The CDR3 extends over 12 amino acids. Germline CDR1 is KGHSH and CDR2 is LQKENI. DNA of the CDR3: TGTGCCAGCTCGTCGCCCCCGGGCGAGCAGTACTTC. Amino acid sequence: CASSSPPGEQYF.